The clone carrying this T cell receptor beta chain was observed many times. Antigen unknown. Time point denoted: patch test 2, 6 weeks after DPC sensitization. Documented treatment: therapeutic diphenylcyclopropenone sensitization with weekly scalp DPC. The study enrolled 18 to 70-year-old alopecia patients suitable for DPC. This entry belongs to a study of human T cells and chemical hapten exposure. Study results and limitations: Alopecia was present in the donors, so their immune response may differ from healthy people's.

The study's library attached unique molecular identifiers to single cDNA molecules. TCRdb recomputed calls from the RACE reads with MiXCR, one row per CDR3 protein. The sample lists 89,000 or so distinct CDR3 sequences, around 6.7% occurring once. The TCR sequence derives from a woman aged 25 to 39 with alopecia areata. Some clones in this sample may be carry-over from other donors' samples. Sample: whole blood, taken in connection with sensitization to the hapten diphenylcyclopropenone (DPC).

In DNA, the CDR3 is TGTGCCAGCTCACCGGGAAGGGCCGGAAACACCATATATTTT. This sequence encodes CASSPGRAGNTIYF. J is TRBJ1-3 and V is TRBV18; no definite D call. Germline CDR1 reads KGHSH; CDR2 reads LQKENI. With 3 bases removed from V and 4 bases from J, the gap between germline ends came to 10 bases. The CDR3 consists of 14 residues.